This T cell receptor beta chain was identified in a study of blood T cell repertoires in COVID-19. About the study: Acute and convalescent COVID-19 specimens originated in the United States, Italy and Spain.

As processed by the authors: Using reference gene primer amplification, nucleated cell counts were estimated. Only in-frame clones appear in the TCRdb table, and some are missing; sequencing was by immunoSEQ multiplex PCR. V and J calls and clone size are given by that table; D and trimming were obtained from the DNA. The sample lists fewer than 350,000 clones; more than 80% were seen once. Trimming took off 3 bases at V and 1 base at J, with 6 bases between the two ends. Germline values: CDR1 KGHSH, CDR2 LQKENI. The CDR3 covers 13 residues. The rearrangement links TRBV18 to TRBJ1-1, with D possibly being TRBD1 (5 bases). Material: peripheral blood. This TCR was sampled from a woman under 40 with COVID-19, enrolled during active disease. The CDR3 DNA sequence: TGTGCCAGCTCACCGGGGGGGAACACTGAAGCTTTCTTT. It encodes CASSPGGNTEAFF.